The 24 T cell receptor beta chains listed next were all sequenced from one sample in a study of T cells in Graves' hyperthyroidism and ophthalmopathy. Researchers took RNA transcripts and amplified the TCR beta CDR3 regions from them. An initial round of RT-PCR targeting the TCR CDR3 relied on the HTBI primer set. TCRdb called the multiplex PCR reads again in MiXCR, with one record for every CDR3 protein. The sample has a few hundred thousand distinct CDR3 sequences, under 25% seen once. Material: blood. All receptors derive from a man between 18 and 35 years old with Graves' hyperthyroidism.

This clonotype was detected ten times or more. CDR3 sequence reads: CSIGQGGDMDIQYF. In nucleotides, the CDR3 is TGCAGCATCGGACAGGGGGGTGATATGGACATTCAGTACTTC. The rearrangement joins TRBV29-1 to TRBJ2-4; 10 nucleotides match TRBD1. V was clipped by 8 bases and J by 8 bases; unmatched bases: 12. CDR3 length: 14 amino acids. From germline, CDR1 is SQVTM and CDR2 ANQGSEA.

The chain combines TRBV6-1 with TRBJ2-7, with no clear D. The CDR3 is made up of 13 amino acids. The V gene's germline CDR1 is MNHNS and CDR2 SASEGT. Trimming cost V 7 bases and J 1 base, with 11 bases left between them. The CDR3 here is CASTYSSSYEQYF. Here the CDR3 DNA reads TGTGCCAGCACCTATAGTTCTTCCTACGAGCAGTACTTC.

This clonotype was picked up many times. The V and J genes are TRBV15 and TRBJ1-5; D is perhaps TRBD1 (5 bases). The V end was cut by 0 bases, the J end by 4 bases, with 10 bases between. Looked up from germline, CDR1 is LNHNV and CDR2 is YYDKDF (reference sequence). This CDR3 is 15 amino acids long. The CDR3 reads CATSRDRVGNQPQHF. As DNA, the CDR3 is TGTGCCACCAGCAGAGACAGGGTTGGGAATCAGCCCCAGCATTTT. Full variable domain (outside the CDR3, taken from reference TRBV15 and TRBJ1-5): DAMVIQNPRYQVTQFGKPVTLSCSQTLNHNVMYWYQQKSSQAPKLLFHYYDKDFNNEADTPDNFQSRRPNTSFCFLDIRSPGLGDTAMYLCATSRDRVGNQPQHFGDGTRLSIL.

The chain links TRBV6-2 or TRBV6-3 to TRBJ2-5, with D hard to call. The CDR3 sequence is 15 residues long. In germline, CDR1 is MNHEY, CDR2 SVGEGT. V was clipped by 0 bases and J by 4 bases, with 12 bases between them. This CDR3 reads CASSYSNPRIETQYF. The CDR3 nucleotides read TGTGCCAGCAGTTACTCGAACCCTAGGATAGAGACCCAGTACTTC.

This clonotype was found a few times. The V gene is TRBV11-2, the J gene TRBJ1-1; 7 bases are a match to TRBD1. This CDR3 spans 15 amino acids. The germline V gene encodes CDR1 SGHAT and CDR2 FQNNGV. Trimming took 6 bases from V and 0 from J; bases not matched to a gene: 7. The CDR3 region is CASRRPGGMNTEAFF. The DNA of the CDR3 is TGTGCCAGCAGGCGACCAGGGGGTATGAACACTGAAGCTTTCTTT.

This clonotype has a count of ten or more. The gene calls are TRBV12-3 or TRBV12-4 and TRBJ1-2; D may be TRBD1 (5 bases). Trimming left V 0 bases short and J 8 bases short, with 13 bases between. This CDR3 region has 14 residues. The CDR3 region has the DNA TGTGCCAGCAGTTTAGCCAGACAGAACGAGGGCTACACCTTC. It specifies CASSLARQNEGYTF.

This clonotype was recorded a few times. CDR3 residues: CSARGDRISNTEAFF. The CDR3 bases are TGCAGTGCTAGGGGGGACAGGATTTCGAACACTGAAGCTTTCTTT. The rearrangement uses TRBV20-1 and TRBJ1-1; 8 positions agree with TRBD1. The CDR3 sequence is 15 residues long. Germline V gene data show CDR1 as DFQATT and CDR2 as SNEGSKA (reference sequence). V lost 3 bases and J lost 1; bases outside the gene matches: 7.

This chain uses TRBV12-3 or TRBV12-4 with TRBJ1-2; D not resolved. The CDR3 runs to 15 residues. Trimming took 5 bases from V and 1 from J, leaving 14 bases between them. CDR3 DNA sequence: TGTGCCAGCAGTGCCCCCCGCATGGGTAACTATGGCTACACCTTC. It is translated as CASSAPRMGNYGYTF.

This clonotype was seen many times. The chain uses TRBV6-5 and TRBJ1-1; TRBD1 agrees at 7 bases. Germline lookup yields CDR1 MNHEY and CDR2 SVGAGI. The CDR3 totals 13 residues. Trimming took 6 bases from V and 7 from J; bases not matched to a gene: 8. Written as DNA, the CDR3 is TGTGCCAGCAGCCTCCTGGACAGGCGTGAAGCTTTCTTT. It yields the protein CASSLLDRREAFF.

This clonotype appeared many times. The chain combines TRBV7-9 with TRBJ2-7; D unclear. This CDR3 is built from 12 residues. V was shortened by 5 bases and J by 3 bases, with 8 bases between the two germline ends. Germline lookup yields CDR1 SEHNR and CDR2 FQNEAQ (reference sequence). In DNA form, the CDR3 reads TGTGCCAGCAGCGTCACAGACTACGAGCAGTACTTC. Translating gives CASSVTDYEQYF.

The chain couples TRBV11-1 to TRBJ1-3; the D is unclear. The CDR3 covers 17 residues. The germline V gene encodes CDR1 SGHAT and CDR2 FQDESV (reference sequence). Trimming left V 1 base short and J 0 bases short, with 13 bases between. The CDR3 DNA is TGTGCCAGCAGCTTAGGCGGGTTCGTCTCCTCTGGAAACACCATATATTTT. Translating it yields CASSLGGFVSSGNTIYF.

The CDR3 is CASSYGAGQSYEQYF. DNA for the CDR3: TGTGCCAGCAGTTACGGGGCAGGACAATCCTACGAGCAGTACTTC. V is TRBV6-2 or TRBV6-3 and J is TRBJ2-7, with D maybe TRBD1 (5 bases). This CDR3 has 15 amino acids. V was shortened by 2 bases and J by 1 base, with 12 bases between the two germline ends. The germline CDR1 and CDR2 sequences are MNHEY and SVGEGT.

The chain is built from TRBV6-4 and TRBJ1-1; TRBD1 aligns across 7 bases. The V gene's germline CDR1 is MRHNA and CDR2 SNTAGT. The V gene end was trimmed by 6 bases and the J gene end by 7 bases; junction bases not matched to a gene: 5. This CDR3 is 12 amino acids long. The CDR3 coding sequence is TGTGCCAGCAGGGACGGGACAGATGAAGCTTTCTTT. Amino acid sequence: CASRDGTDEAFF.

The chain carries TRBV11-2 and TRBJ2-7; TRBD1 might be the D (7 bases). Trimming cost V 7 bases and J 7 bases, with 20 bases left between them. This CDR3 is built from 14 residues. CDR1 and CDR2 from the germline V gene are SGHAT and FQNNGV. The CDR3 DNA reads TGTGCCAGCATTGGTGGAGGGGGCCCCAGAGAGCAGTACTTC. This codes for CASIGGGGPREQYF.

A remark on this clonotype: A much larger clone differs from this one at a single base, so this may be a read error. This chain uses TRBV5-1 with TRBJ1-2, with 11 bases that match TRBD1. CDR3 length equals 15 residues. V gave up 3 bases and J gave up 3 bases; unmatched junction bases: 4. The germline CDR1 and CDR2 sequences are SGHRS and YFSETQ. CDR3 bases: TGCGCCAGCAGCTGGACAGGGGGCGCGGACTATGGCTACACCTTC. It translates to CASSWTGGADYGYTF. Full variable domain (remainder filled in from reference TRBV5-1 and TRBJ1-2): KAGVTQTPRYLIKTRGQQVTLSCSPISGHRSVSWYQQTPGQGLQFLFEYFSETQRNKGNFPGRFSGRQFSNSRSEMNVSTLELGDSALYLCASSWTGGADYGYTFGSGTRLTVV.

This clonotype has ten or more counts. The chain links TRBV28 to TRBJ1-5; 7 bases line up with TRBD1. CDR3 length equals 14 residues. Looked up from germline, CDR1 is MDHEN and CDR2 is SYDVKM. The trim removed 4 bases at V and 4 bases at J, leaving 4 bases unmatched. CDR3 DNA: TGTGCCAGCAGTTGGGACAGTTTTAATCAGCCCCAGCATTTT. Amino acids: CASSWDSFNQPQHF.

Details on this clonotype: This could be a read error, since a much larger clone is one nucleotide away. The V gene is TRBV2, the J gene TRBJ2-5, with D possibly matching TRBD2 (7 bases). V shed 7 bases and J shed 5 bases, with 20 bases lying between them. The CDR3 runs to 15 residues. Germline CDR1 SNHLY, CDR2 FYNNEI. For the CDR3, the DNA is TGTGCCAGCACCGAGCGGGACACTCCACGGGAGACCCAGTACTTC. It translates to CASTERDTPRETQYF.

This clonotype showed up many times. The rearrangement uses TRBV2 and TRBJ1-1; no clear D. Germline CDR1 and CDR2: SNHLY and FYNNEI. V shed 8 bases and J shed 4 bases, with 11 bases lying between them. The CDR3 totals 12 residues. The CDR3 here is CASRGLGTEAFF. The CDR3 bases are TGTGCCAGCCGCGGGTTGGGCACTGAAGCTTTCTTT.

This clonotype was observed at least ten times. The rearrangement uses TRBV7-2 and TRBJ1-2; no clear D. Germline CDR1 is SGHTA and CDR2 is FQGNSA. The ends were cut back, 6 bases at V and 4 bases at J, with 15 bases in the middle. This CDR3 comprises 14 residues. The CDR3, as DNA: TGTGCCAGCAGTTGGCTGGGCAGGCGCTATGGCTACACCTTC. Encoded protein: CASSWLGRRYGYTF. Complete variable domain (other parts from reference TRBV7-2 and TRBJ1-2): GAGVSQSPSNKVTEKGKDVELRCDPISGHTALYWYRQSLGQGLEFLIYFQGNSAPDKSGLPSDRFSAERTGGSVSTLTIQRTQQEDSAVYLCASSWLGRRYGYTFGSGTRLTVV.

At least ten counts were recorded for this clonotype. The CDR3 DNA reads as TGTGCCAGCAGTCTCCGGGACGGTGGTTATGAAGCTTTCTTT. Its protein is CASSLRDGGYEAFF. V is TRBV6-5 and J is TRBJ1-1, with D possibly being TRBD1 (5 bases). This CDR3 is built from 14 residues. CDR1 is MNHEY, CDR2 SVGAGI, per germline. The V and J ends lost 5 bases and 7 bases respectively, with 17 bases between them.

This clonotype has at least ten counts. The chain combines TRBV6-2 or TRBV6-3 with TRBJ2-2, with TRBD1 as a possible D gene (5 bases). The CDR3 consists of 15 residues. Trimming stripped 2 bases from V and 2 bases from J, with 9 bases between. In germline, CDR1 is MNHEY, CDR2 SVGEGT. The CDR3 is CASSYVGVNTGELFF. The CDR3 nucleotides read TGTGCCAGCAGTTACGTAGGGGTCAACACCGGGGAGCTGTTTTTT.

At least ten counts were recorded for this clonotype. The J gene is TRBJ2-2, the V gene TRBV12-3 or TRBV12-4; D may be TRBD1 (6 bases). CDR3 length: 16 amino acids. V lost 6 bases and J 4 bases, leaving 18 bases between the germline ends. CDR3 sequence: CASRPGQLKGTGELFF. The DNA of the CDR3 is TGTGCCAGCAGGCCAGGACAGCTTAAAGGCACCGGGGAGCTGTTTTTT.

This chain connects TRBV6-5 to TRBJ2-7, with 10 positions matching TRBD2. The CDR3 totals 16 residues. Germline CDR1 reads MNHEY; CDR2 reads SVGAGI. Trimming cost V 1 base and J 2 bases; bases outside gene matches: 5. CDR3 in amino acids: CASSYWASGRPYEQYF. The CDR3 nucleotides are TGTGCCAGCAGTTACTGGGCTAGCGGGAGACCCTACGAGCAGTACTTC.

This clonotype was counted at least ten times. V and J are TRBV6-5 and TRBJ2-5; D gene ambiguous. Trimming pared 6 bases from V and 5 bases from J, leaving 13 bases between. The CDR3 consists of 13 residues. CDR1 and CDR2 from the germline V gene are MNHEY and SVGAGI. The CDR3, as DNA: TGTGCCAGCAGACTAAACAGCGACGAGACCCAGTACTTC. Translated: CASRLNSDETQYF.